These 7 T cell receptor beta chains were sequenced from one sample in a study of T cell repertoires in cytomegalovirus infection. TCRdb re-called the reads through MiXCR, storing one row per CDR3 protein. This sample has fewer than 950,000 distinct CDR3 sequences, with less than 35% found just once. The antigens of these receptors remain unknown. The sequences come from cultured CD8+ T cells from PBMCs, collected from culture after CMV antigen stimulation. These receptors originate from a human donor in good health (CMV status not recorded). Some clones in this sample may be carry-over from other donors' samples.

The chain recombines TRBV6-6 with TRBJ2-3; TRBD2 aligns across 9 bases. V lost 7 bases, J lost 6 bases, and 8 bases stayed unmatched. The germline V gene has CDR1 MNHNY and CDR2 SVGAGI (reference sequence). This CDR3 has 14 residues. As DNA, the CDR3 is TGTGCCAGCAATCAGCGGGGGGCTGGGGATACGCAGTATTTT. This codes for CASNQRGAGDTQYF.

As concerns this clonotype: One base away lies a much larger clone, so this may be a sequencing read error. The chain combines TRBV7-2 with TRBJ1-2; possible D gene TRBD1, 6 bases. CDR1 is SGHTA and CDR2 is FQGNSA in the germline V gene. V was pared by 8 bases and J by 1 base, with 17 bases between. The CDR3 loop spans 15 amino acids. The CDR3 loop is CASYIARGVNYGYTF. CDR3 nucleotides: TGTGCCAGCTATATCGCCAGGGGCGTTAACTATGGCTACACCTTC.

The chain combines TRBV6-1 with TRBJ1-4; tentative D call: TRBD1 (5 bases). The V end lost 3 bases, the J end lost 3 bases, and 11 bases lay between the germline ends. Germline V gene sequence: CDR1 MNHNS, CDR2 SASEGT. The CDR3 totals 15 residues. The CDR3 here is CASSDRRGANEKLFF. The CDR3 DNA follows: TGTGCCAGCAGTGACAGGCGAGGGGCTAATGAAAAACTGTTTTTT.

V and J are TRBV28 and TRBJ2-3; 10 bases agree with TRBD2. Per germline, CDR1 MDHEN and CDR2 SYDVKM. The CDR3 is 15 amino acids. Trimming removed 8 bases from V and 3 bases from J; junction bases left unmatched: 8. Here the CDR3 reads CASYKRGGGTDTQYF. The CDR3 nucleotides are TGTGCCAGCTACAAGCGGGGGGGCGGGACAGATACGCAGTATTTT. Supplemented by reference TRBV28 and TRBJ2-3, the full variable domain reads DVKVTQSSRYLVKRTGEKVFLECVQDMDHENMFWYRQDPGLGLRLIYFSYDVKMKEKGDIPEGYSVSREKKERFSLILESASTNQTSMYLCASYKRGGGTDTQYFGPGTRLTVL.

This chain connects TRBV7-9 to TRBJ2-3; D is undetermined. The germline V and J ends were trimmed by 4 bases and 3 bases, with 14 bases remaining between them. CDR3 length: 15 amino acids. The germline V gene has CDR1 SEHNR and CDR2 FQNEAQ (reference sequence). In DNA form, the CDR3 reads TGTGCCAGCAGCTCCAACAAAGGACGGACAGATACGCAGTATTTT. Translating it yields CASSSNKGRTDTQYF.

This chain uses TRBV12-3 or TRBV12-4 with TRBJ2-7, with 10 positions matching TRBD1. This CDR3 has 17 residues. V lost 0 bases, J lost 4 bases, and 9 bases stayed unmatched. This CDR3 is CASSLALGQGTAYEQYF. The CDR3 coding sequence is TGTGCCAGCAGTTTAGCCCTGGGACAGGGGACGGCTTACGAGCAGTACTTC.

This clonotype was detected only a few times. This chain connects TRBV7-6 to TRBJ1-1; D may be TRBD1 (6 bases). V was pared by 6 bases and J by 3 bases, with 23 bases between. Germline values: CDR1 SGHVS, CDR2 FNYEAQ. The CDR3 contains 17 residues. This chain's CDR3 is CASSPHPGGAGHTEAFF. The DNA of the CDR3 is TGTGCCAGCAGTCCCCATCCCGGGGGCGCGGGGCACACTGAAGCTTTCTTT.